This T cell receptor (beta chain) was sequenced for a study of CD8+ T cells in alopecia areata. The overall study: Tofacitinib treatment spanned 6 to 18 months, with 6 months off drug afterward. The study, taken as a whole, reports: Treatment with tofacitinib significantly lowered scalp clonality and reduced expanded CD8+ clones among the top 100.

cDNA serving as the sequencing template came from extracted, reverse transcribed RNA. Here immunoSEQ multiplex PCR was the method, and the copy in TCRdb shows in-frame clones only, minus some. The sample yields over 150,000 clones, more than 45% seen once. Treatment: oral pan-JAK inhibitor, 5-10 mg twice daily. Sorted populations comprised CD4+ and CD8+ T cells obtained from PBMCs. In regard to this clone: The target antigen is unknown.

Germline assignment: CDR1 SGHRS and CDR2 YFSETQ. Deletions cut 0 bases from V and 0 bases from J, with 8 bases between. The CDR3 consists of 15 residues. The chain joins TRBV5-1 to TRBJ2-3; D is unresolved. The origin of this receptor is a human donor with alopecia areata. The sample in question was CD4+ T cells sorted from blood, obtained at week 24, from a patient treated with tofacitinib. CDR3: CASSLDVTSTDTQYF. The CDR3 region has the DNA TGCGCCAGCAGCTTGGATGTTACTAGCACAGATACGCAGTATTTT.